The 5 T cell receptor beta chains reported below all come from one sample, sequenced in a study of shared clonotypes between healthy human individuals. Assay: immunoSEQ multiplex PCR; the TCRdb copy retains only in-frame clones and omits some. This sample carries about 2.1 million clones, 90% to 95% of them seen once, and the ten largest clones take 1.5% to 2%. CD8 cells regarded as naive lacked CD45RO, were positively chosen for CCR7, and omitted terminally differentiated effector memory CD45RA+ cells. The specimen sequenced was naive CD8+ T cells from PBMCs. These receptors came from a man between 18 and 35 years old in good health. Some clones in this sample may be carry-over from other donors' samples.

V gene TRBV13 combines with J gene TRBJ2-7; D call uncertain. CDR3 size: 11 residues. Germline V lookup: CDR1 PRHDT, CDR2 FYEKMQ (reference sequence). The ends were cut back, 5 bases at V and 3 bases at J, with 5 bases in the middle. The CDR3 region is CASSPNYEQYF. CDR3 in DNA: TGTGCCAGCAGCCCAAACTACGAGCAGTACTTC. The entire variable domain, with the rest obtained from reference TRBV13 and TRBJ2-7, is as follows: AAGVIQSPRHLIKEKRETATLKCYPIPRHDTVYWYQQGPGQDPQFLISFYEKMQSDKGSIPDRFSAQQFSDYHSELNMSSLELGDSALYFCASSPNYEQYFGPGTRLTVT.

The chain is built from TRBV11-2 and TRBJ2-7; D is possibly TRBD1 (6 bases). With 3 bases removed from V and 4 bases from J, the gap between germline ends came to 19 bases. The CDR3 has 16 residues. Germline loops: CDR1 SGHAT, CDR2 FQNNGV. The CDR3 DNA sequence: TGTGCCAGCAGCTTGCCCCCCCCGGGCCAGGGGTACGAGCAGTACTTC. As protein: CASSLPPPGQGYEQYF. The full variable domain, completed using reference TRBV11-2 and TRBJ2-7, is EAGVAQSPRYKIIEKRQSVAFWCNPISGHATLYWYQQILGQGPKLLIQFQNNGVVDDSQLPKDRFSAERLKGVDSTLKIQPAKLEDSAVYLCASSLPPPGQGYEQYFGPGTRLTVT.

V usage is TRBV7-8 and J usage is TRBJ2-7, with TRBD2 identical over 7 bases. The germline V gene encodes CDR1 SGHVS and CDR2 FQNEAQ. The CDR3 runs to 16 residues. V shed 5 bases, J shed 5 bases, and the junction held 15 bases outside the gene matches. CDR3 region: CASSRNDRAGLDEQYF. The CDR3 DNA sequence: TGTGCCAGCAGCCGAAACGATCGAGCGGGACTCGACGAGCAGTACTTC. Variable domain in full (rest from reference TRBV7-8 and TRBJ2-7): GAGVSQSPRYKVAKRGQDVALRCDPISGHVSLFWYQQALGQGPEFLTYFQNEAQLDKSGLPSDRFFAERPEGSVSTLKIQRTQQEDSAVYLCASSRNDRAGLDEQYFGPGTRLTVT.

The chain has TRBV7-9 and TRBJ2-1; 7 bases match TRBD1. Trimming removed 7 bases from V and 13 bases from J; junction bases left unmatched: 13. The CDR3 runs 13 residues. Germline CDR1 SEHNR, CDR2 FQNEAQ (reference sequence). CDR3 DNA: TGTGCCAGCACCCGGGGTCCGCAGGGGGACCAGTTCTTC. It is translated as CASTRGPQGDQFF.

The chain carries TRBV7-2 and TRBJ1-2, with 7 bases fitting TRBD1. The CDR3 consists of 14 residues. After removal of 2 bases from V and 8 bases from J, the junction contained 8 bases not matched to a gene. Germline V gene lookup returns CDR1 SGHTA and CDR2 FQGNSA. The CDR3 coding sequence is TGTGCCAGCAGCTTAAGGGGAACAGGGGTCGGCTACACCTTC. Translation gives CASSLRGTGVGYTF.